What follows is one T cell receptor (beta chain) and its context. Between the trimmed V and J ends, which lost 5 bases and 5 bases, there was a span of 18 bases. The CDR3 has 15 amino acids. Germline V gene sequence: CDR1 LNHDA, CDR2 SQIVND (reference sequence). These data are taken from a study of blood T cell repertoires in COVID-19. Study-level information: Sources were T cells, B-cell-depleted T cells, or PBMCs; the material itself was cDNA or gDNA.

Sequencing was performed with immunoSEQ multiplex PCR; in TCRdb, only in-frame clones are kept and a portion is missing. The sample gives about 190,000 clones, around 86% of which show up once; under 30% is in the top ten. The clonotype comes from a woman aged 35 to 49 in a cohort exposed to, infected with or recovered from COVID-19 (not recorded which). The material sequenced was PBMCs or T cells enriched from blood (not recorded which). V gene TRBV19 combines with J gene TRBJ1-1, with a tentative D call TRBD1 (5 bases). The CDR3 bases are TGTGCCAGTAGTTTCCCCCGGGGGGTAGGAACTGAAGCTTTCTTT. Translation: CASSFPRGVGTEAFF.